This entry lists 4 T cell receptor beta chains sequenced from one sample in a study of prognosis after radiotherapy for stage I lung cancer. The genomic DNA TCR beta CDR3 region underwent two rounds of multiplex PCR. TRBV and TRBJ genes each had their own specific primers in first-round PCR. TCRdb analysed the multiplex PCR reads with MiXCR anew, one entry per CDR3 protein. The sample carries approximately 51,000 distinct CDR3 sequences, approximately 35% recorded once. The input for sequencing was PBMCs, taken before or after stereotactic body radiation therapy (not recorded which). The receptor source for this set is a donor aged 50 or older with non-small cell lung cancer.

The table lists this clonotype with many counts. The chain is built from TRBV19 and TRBJ1-1; the D is unclear. This CDR3 comprises 12 residues. Trimming left V 3 bases short and J 10 bases short, with 12 bases between. Germline values: CDR1 LNHDA, CDR2 SQIVND (reference sequence). CDR3 coding DNA: TGTGCCAGTAGTATTCAGCAGTCCGCAGCTTTCTTT. Encoded protein: CASSIQQSAAFF.

Only one count was recorded for this clonotype. The V gene is TRBV4-3, the J gene TRBJ1-2; 8 bases are a match to TRBD1. This CDR3 region has 17 residues. Germline loops: CDR1 LGHNA, CDR2 YSLEER. J lost 4 bases, V lost 1 base, and 11 bases had no gene match. The CDR3 bases are TGCGCCAGCAGCCAAGGCGGCAGGGGGCGGAATCGCTATGGCTACACCTTC. This sequence encodes CASSQGGRGRNRYGYTF.

Worth noting for this clonotype: A much larger clone differs by one base, so this may be a read error. The chain employs TRBV6-2 or TRBV6-3 and TRBJ2-7; no clear D gene. The CDR3 sequence is 14 residues long. The germline V gene encodes CDR1 MNHEY and CDR2 SVGEGT. The chain's CDR3 is CASSYTSTLSEHYF. The CDR3 DNA follows: TGTGCCAGCAGTTACACTTCGACGTTGAGTGAGCATTACTTC.

This chain links TRBV20-1 with TRBJ1-2, with a weak D call TRBD1 (6 bases). V lost 0 bases and J lost 8, with 19 bases in between. The CDR3 spans 15 residues. Germline values: CDR1 DFQATT, CDR2 SNEGSKA (reference sequence). This chain's CDR3 is CSARDQTGNLGGYTF. In DNA form, the CDR3 reads TGCAGTGCTAGAGATCAAACAGGGAATCTGGGCGGCTACACCTTC.